The subject of this entry is one TCR beta chain. Its cognate antigen is unknown. The primer mix had 60 Vbeta and 13 Jbeta primers. TCRdb keeps only in-frame clones here, not all; method: immunoSEQ multiplex PCR. The sample lists more than 85,000 clones; around 86% were seen once. This CDR3 comprises 14 residues. From germline, CDR1 is SGDLS and CDR2 YYNGEE. Trimming took 0 bases from V and 4 from J, leaving 10 bases between them. These data are taken from a study of cytomegalovirus exposure and HLA in healthy donors. Study-level findings and limits: Reportedly, fewer N-insertions than the roughly 690-donor mean appeared in an Asian-associated ancestry cluster in a later analysis.

The sequence derives from a man aged 25-40 years in good health and CMV-seropositive. The specimen was PBMCs. This sequence joins TRBV9 and TRBJ2-5, with TRBD2 as a possible D gene (5 bases). CDR3 sequence (DNA): TGTGCCAGCAGCGTAGGGACCCTAGCAGAGACCCAGTACTTC. It specifies CASSVGTLAETQYF.